This is a list of T cell receptor beta chains from one sample in a study of control samples from healthy donors and cancer patients. This table comes from immunoSEQ multiplex PCR, and its TCRdb copy is limited to in-frame clones, with some not included. The sample lists about 94,000 clones, 90% occurring once. Sequences were obtained from blood. The receptors shown here come from a woman aged 18-30 years in good health. The CDR3 runs from the conserved cysteine through the conserved F or W. Each record gives: clone size, D gene, J gene, V gene, CDR3 DNA, CDR3 protein. D genes are given only for firm matches. Size values are once, few and many counts, or a class for expanded clones, and some rows have none.

clone_size: NA
d_call: TRBD1
j_call: TRBJ1-2
v_call: TRBV4-1
cdr3_nt: TGCGCCAGCAGCCAAGACTCAGGGGGCGGCTATGGCTACACCTTC
cdr3_aa: CASSQDSGGGYGYTF

clone_size: NA
d_call: NA
j_call: TRBJ1-1
v_call: TRBV10-3
cdr3_nt: TGTGCCATTGCAAACACCGGACAGTTTAATTCTGAAGCTTTCTTT
cdr3_aa: CAIANTGQFNSEAFF

clone_size: NA
d_call: NA
j_call: TRBJ1-1
v_call: TRBV15
cdr3_nt: TGTGCCACCAGACCCTCCAGTCTCTTGGGTACTGAAGCTTTCTTT
cdr3_aa: CATRPSSLLGTEAFF

clone_size: NA
d_call: TRBD1
j_call: TRBJ2-7
v_call: TRBV11-2
cdr3_nt: TGTGCCAGCAGCTTAATAAGGACAGGGTATAGCGAGCAGTACTTC
cdr3_aa: CASSLIRTGYSEQYF

clone_size: NA
d_call: TRBD1
j_call: TRBJ2-6
v_call: TRBV6-6
cdr3_nt: TGTGCCAGCAGCCCGGACAGGGGGCCCCTATTTGGGACCTCTGGGGCCAACGTCCTGACTTTC
cdr3_aa: CASSPDRGPLFGTSGANVLTF

clone_size: NA
d_call: NA
j_call: TRBJ1-1
v_call: TRBV5-6
cdr3_nt: TGTGCCAGCAGCTTGACACAGTCCACTGAAGCTTTCTTT
cdr3_aa: CASSLTQSTEAFF

clone_size: NA
d_call: NA
j_call: TRBJ1-1
v_call: TRBV29-1
cdr3_nt: TGCAGCGTTGAACACACCACTGAAGCTTTCTTT
cdr3_aa: CSVEHTTEAFF

clone_size: few
d_call: TRBD1
j_call: TRBJ1-6
v_call: TRBV14
cdr3_nt: TGTGCCAGCAGCCAAGGACAGGGGCTTAATTCACCCCTCCACTTT
cdr3_aa: CASSQGQGLNSPLHF

clone_size: NA
d_call: NA
j_call: TRBJ1-1
v_call: TRBV2
cdr3_nt: TGTGCCAGCAGGCTCGGTGTGGGGGCGATCATGAACACTGAAGCTTTCTTT
cdr3_aa: CASRLGVGAIMNTEAFF

clone_size: NA
d_call: NA
j_call: TRBJ2-5
v_call: TRBV3-1/TRBV3-2
cdr3_nt: TGTGCCAGCAGCCCTACTAGGCAAGAGACCCAGTACTTC
cdr3_aa: CASSPTRQETQYF

clone_size: NA
d_call: NA
j_call: TRBJ2-2
v_call: TRBV5-1
cdr3_nt: TGCGCCAGCACGGGTCGGGAACTATTAATGGCCGGGGAGCTGTTTTTT
cdr3_aa: CASTGRELLMAGELFF

clone_size: NA
d_call: NA
j_call: TRBJ1-5
v_call: TRBV6-5
cdr3_nt: TGTGCCAGCAGTTACGATTTACAACAGCCCCAGCATTTT
cdr3_aa: CASSYDLQQPQHF

clone_size: NA
d_call: NA
j_call: TRBJ1-3
v_call: TRBV18
cdr3_nt: TGTGCCAGCTCACAAGGGATTCCAGTCTCTGGAAACACCATATATTTT
cdr3_aa: CASSQGIPVSGNTIYF

clone_size: NA
d_call: TRBD1
j_call: TRBJ2-1
v_call: TRBV11-2
cdr3_nt: TGTGCCAGCACCCGAGACAGGGGGCTGTCGTACAATGAGCAGTTCTTC
cdr3_aa: CASTRDRGLSYNEQFF

clone_size: NA
d_call: NA
j_call: TRBJ2-7
v_call: TRBV12-5
cdr3_nt: TGTGCTAGTGGTTTGGTACGTGTGATAGCCGACCACCACTACGAGCAGTACTTC
cdr3_aa: CASGLVRVIADHHYEQYF

clone_size: NA
d_call: TRBD1
j_call: TRBJ2-5
v_call: TRBV27
cdr3_nt: TGTGCCAGCAGCCAGAGGGGGCAAGATAGAGAGACCCAGTACTTC
cdr3_aa: CASSQRGQDRETQYF

clone_size: NA
d_call: NA
j_call: TRBJ1-5
v_call: TRBV6-1
cdr3_nt: TGTGCCAGCAGTGAAGGGATGGGTCAGCCCCAGCATTTT
cdr3_aa: CASSEGMGQPQHF

clone_size: NA
d_call: TRBD1
j_call: TRBJ2-5
v_call: TRBV6-1
cdr3_nt: TGTGCCAGCAGTGAAACCGGGACAGGGTCCGAGACCCAGTACTTC
cdr3_aa: CASSETGTGSETQYF

clone_size: NA
d_call: NA
j_call: TRBJ1-3
v_call: TRBV20-1
cdr3_nt: TGCAGTGCTAGTGGGAGCTCTGGAAACACCATATATTTT
cdr3_aa: CSASGSSGNTIYF

clone_size: NA
d_call: NA
j_call: TRBJ1-1
v_call: TRBV28
cdr3_nt: TGTGCCAGCAGTTTATGGATCGGGGGGCGAAACACTGAAGCTTTCTTT
cdr3_aa: CASSLWIGGRNTEAFF

clone_size: NA
d_call: NA
j_call: TRBJ1-2
v_call: TRBV5-4
cdr3_nt: TGTGCCAGCAGCTTCCGGGGGAATGGCTACACCTTC
cdr3_aa: CASSFRGNGYTF

clone_size: NA
d_call: TRBD1
j_call: TRBJ1-3
v_call: TRBV3-1/TRBV3-2
cdr3_nt: TGTGCCAGCAGCCAAGGGACAGGGGTATTTGGAAACACCATATATTTT
cdr3_aa: CASSQGTGVFGNTIYF

clone_size: once
d_call: NA
j_call: TRBJ2-7
v_call: TRBV6-5
cdr3_nt: TGTGCCAGCAGCGCCCTGGACGAGCAGTACTTC
cdr3_aa: CASSALDEQYF

clone_size: NA
d_call: NA
j_call: TRBJ1-4
v_call: TRBV9
cdr3_nt: TGTGCCAGCAGCGTACGCGGGGGGCAAGATGAAAAACTGTTTTTT
cdr3_aa: CASSVRGGQDEKLFF

clone_size: NA
d_call: TRBD2
j_call: TRBJ2-5
v_call: TRBV7-8
cdr3_nt: TGTGCCAGCAGCTCGGGACTAGCGGGGGGGCAGGGAGAGACCCAGTACTTC
cdr3_aa: CASSSGLAGGQGETQYF

clone_size: NA
d_call: NA
j_call: TRBJ2-7
v_call: TRBV6-5
cdr3_nt: TGTGCCAGCACCCCCCACGGACGGAACGGGGAGCAGTACTTC
cdr3_aa: CASTPHGRNGEQYF

clone_size: NA
d_call: NA
j_call: TRBJ2-1
v_call: TRBV7-5
cdr3_nt: TGTGTCAGAAGCTTGGGGTGTGACAGGGTGTGCAATGAGCAGTTCTTC
cdr3_aa: CVRSLGCDRVCNEQFF

clone_size: once
d_call: TRBD1
j_call: TRBJ2-1
v_call: TRBV14
cdr3_nt: TGTGCCAGCAGCCAAGGCCAGGGGGTCTGGATCGGTGAGCAGTTCTTC
cdr3_aa: CASSQGQGVWIGEQFF

clone_size: NA
d_call: NA
j_call: TRBJ2-3
v_call: TRBV29-1
cdr3_nt: TGCAGCGCAGAGGCGGGGCGATCAGATACGCAGTATTTT
cdr3_aa: CSAEAGRSDTQYF

clone_size: NA
d_call: TRBD1
j_call: TRBJ2-2
v_call: TRBV10-3
cdr3_nt: TGTGCCATCCAAGGAAATCCGGACAGGGGGAGAACCGGGGAGCTGTTTTTT
cdr3_aa: CAIQGNPDRGRTGELFF

clone_size: once
d_call: NA
j_call: TRBJ1-2
v_call: TRBV7-6
cdr3_nt: TGTGCCAGCAGCTTAGCGCCCGCCGCCGGGTATGGCTACACCTTC
cdr3_aa: CASSLAPAAGYGYTF

clone_size: NA
d_call: NA
j_call: TRBJ1-2
v_call: TRBV6-1
cdr3_nt: TGTGCCAGCAGTGAACTACAGGGAAATGGCTACACCTTC
cdr3_aa: CASSELQGNGYTF

clone_size: NA
d_call: TRBD2
j_call: TRBJ2-2
v_call: TRBV7-9
cdr3_nt: TGTGCCAGCAGCTTAGGACTAGCGGGGGGGCCGAGGACCGGGGAGCTGTTTTTT
cdr3_aa: CASSLGLAGGPRTGELFF

clone_size: NA
d_call: NA
j_call: TRBJ2-5
v_call: TRBV5-8
cdr3_nt: TGTGCCAGCAGCTCAGAGACAGTGCTTTTAGGGACCCAGTACTTC
cdr3_aa: CASSSETVLLGTQYF

clone_size: NA
d_call: NA
j_call: TRBJ1-1
v_call: TRBV5-4
cdr3_nt: TGTGCCAGCAGCTTGGACAGTTTGAACACTGAAGCTTTCTTT
cdr3_aa: CASSLDSLNTEAFF

clone_size: NA
d_call: TRBD1
j_call: TRBJ1-1
v_call: TRBV27
cdr3_nt: TGTGCCAGCCGACAGGGTTCGAACACTGAAGCTTTCTTT
cdr3_aa: CASRQGSNTEAFF